This T cell receptor beta chain was profiled in a study of T cells expressing NK-cell markers. Looking at the study overall: Most of the eight sequenced donors were HCMV-seropositive; one was seronegative.

TCR beta cDNA was generated via 5'RACE template switching incorporating UMIs. TCRdb reanalyzed the 5' RACE reads and collapses them to one entry per CDR3 protein, without DNA. Here the sample table reports 200,000 to 300,000 distinct CDR3 sequences. Sequencing was performed on blood T cells: a sorted CD56 or NKG2C T cell subset, CD4+ or CD8+ T cells, or bulk PBMC T cells (not recorded which). This receptor was obtained from a man between 18 and 35 years old in good health.

The CDR3 region is CASSPTSKNIQYF. The chain is built from TRBV7-9 and TRBJ2-4. Germline CDR1 SEHNR, CDR2 FQNEAQ (reference sequence). The CDR3 loop spans 13 amino acids.